This T cell receptor beta chain is from a study of CD8 T cell repertoires and HIV-1 epitope variants (dated by TCRdb to the early 2020s). Describing the broader study: In separate culture wells, T cells were stimulated with each of twenty-five peptides that represented autologous and known Gag and Nef epitope variants. A CMV, EBV and flu peptide pool, the Ebola AY9 epitope as negative control, and a no-peptide well were included as control conditions. Tested epitopes included three Gag epitope families and Nef HW9 and YT9. Using the EasySep Human T Cell Enrichment Kit, T cells were enriched and then co-cultured with an equal number of autologous T cell-negative cells acting as antigen-presenting cells. Cultures were maintained for approximately eleven days in IMDM with gentamicin, and half-media changes adding IL-2, IL-7 and IL-15 were performed on days 3 and 7. An aliquot of 1M T cells was set aside as an uncultured baseline condition, separate from the approximately 80 T cell cultures. Running each culture condition in triplicate, except for one peptide done in duplicate, gave a total of 75 to 95 T cell cultures. Study-wide findings and limitations: Five clonotypes recognized the Nef KF9 family and one clonotype recognized the HW9 family, while no responses were seen to the TAALDMSHF plasma variant. Only TCR beta chains were identified by the assay, and proliferation to antigen, not T cell function or cytokine profile, was indicated. Of the nine antigen-specific TCR beta clonotypes identified, five or six appeared cross-reactive for autologous or known escape epitope variants.

The CDR3, cysteine through phenylalanine, is 16 amino acids long. Only CDR3 DNA remains: 48 bases, in frame from the first base. Taken from the germline V gene, the CDR1 and CDR2 loops are SGHRS and YFSETQ. Between the V and J ends, shortened by 5 bases and 4 bases respectively, the junction contains 19 bases. Details on this clone: Its antigen remains undetermined. No base qualities exist here, and no much larger clone lies one base off it.

Sequencing of TCR beta CDR3 regions was done on the immunoSEQ platform at survey depth. The QIAamp DNA micro kit was used to extract genomic DNA from every cultured and uncultured CD8+ T cell population. In the paper's pipeline: Any sample with under 5,000 productive reads was excluded, and this exclusion removed about 6% of the 75 cultures stimulated with HIV peptides. A MANAFEST web app trimmed sequences to CDR3 and removed nonproductive sequences, CDR3s under 5 amino acids, and those not starting C or ending F/W. Antigen-specific clonotypes had to expand in at least 2 of 3 replicates versus no-peptide control at FDR 0.01, only within one epitope family. A frequency at least fivefold higher than in wells stimulated with peptides from other epitope families was additionally required for specific clonotypes. Entries here come from immuneACCESS through TCRdb and include only in-frame sequences with V and J called. Some clones fail to appear in such tables; in the studies checked, an unresolved V gene covers under half of the shortfall, and the cause of the remainder is unknown. The DNA gave D and trimming, while V, J and clone size come from that table. This sample is represented by 2,500 or so clones; roughly 72% of them were singletons. The ten most abundant clones make up about 41% of the sample.

The EasySep Human CD8+ T Cell Enrichment Kit was used on day 10 to isolate CD8+ T cells from every culture. The rearranged chain carries TRBV5-1 and TRBJ2-1; TRBD2 is a weak D gene call, 5 bases matching. This clonotype originated in a male donor with HIV. Sequencing input: cultured CD8+ T cells derived from PBMCs. The nucleotides read TGCGCCAGCAGAGAAACCGGTGGACTGCTTTACAATGAGCAGTTCTTC. It translates as CASRETGGLLYNEQFF.